These T cell receptor beta chains were read from a single sample in a study of blood T cell repertoires in COVID-19. Sequencing was performed with immunoSEQ multiplex PCR; in TCRdb, only in-frame clones are kept and a portion is missing. The table lists approximately 77,000 clones, 70% to 90% of them singletons, with 15% to 20% in the top ten. Material: peripheral blood. These receptors originate from a woman aged 55-75 years with acute or convalescent COVID-19. CDR3s include the opening cysteine and the closing phenylalanine or tryptophan. The D gene is left open where the match is weak. Size tells how often a clone was seen (once, few, many) or the class of an expanded clone, and some rows leave it out.

d_call j_call v_call clone_size cdr3_nt cdr3_aa
. TRBJ1-2 TRBV2 once TGTGCCAGCATATGGGTAAAAGGGGAGGCCGGCTACACCTTC CASIWVKGEAGYTF
TRBD1 TRBJ2-3 TRBV9 . TGTGCCAGCAGTGATGGACAGGGAACAGATACGCAGTATTTT CASSDGQGTDTQYF
. TRBJ2-5 TRBV11-2 . TGTGCCAGCTTGTCAAGGCCTCGGGGGTACCAAGAGACCCAGTACTTC CASLSRPRGYQETQYF
. TRBJ1-2 TRBV3-1/TRBV3-2 . TGTGCCAGCAGCCAACATGCAGGGTTATCAGCTAACTATGGCTACACCTTC CASSQHAGLSANYGYTF
. TRBJ1-2 TRBV3-1/TRBV3-2 . TGTGCCAGCAGCTACATTGCCGGGACACTCTATGGCTACACCTTC CASSYIAGTLYGYTF
TRBD1 TRBJ1-5 TRBV5-5 . TGTGCCAGCAGCAGGACAGGGGGTAGCAATCAGCCCCAGCATTTT CASSRTGGSNQPQHF
TRBD1 TRBJ1-2 TRBV27 . TGTGCCAGCAGTTATCGGGACAGGGGGCGGAATGGCTACACCTTC CASSYRDRGRNGYTF
. TRBJ2-1 TRBV4-3 . TGCGCCAGCAGCCTTGCCGGGACTGACAATGAGCAGTTCTTC CASSLAGTDNEQFF
. TRBJ2-5 TRBV30 once TGTGCCTGGAGGGTCAACAGGGTCCAAGAGACCCAGTACTTC CAWRVNRVQETQYF
. TRBJ2-1 TRBV18 . TGTGCCAGCCTAGACAGCGCCGCCAATGAGCAGTTCTTC CASLDSAANEQFF
. TRBJ1-1 TRBV9 . TGTGCCAGCAGCGCAAAGGGGGAGGGAACTGAAGCTTTCTTT CASSAKGEGTEAFF
TRBD1 TRBJ2-7 TRBV30 . TGTGCCTGGTTGACAGGGGGCGACTACGAGCAGTACTTC CAWLTGGDYEQYF
. TRBJ1-1 TRBV9 . TGTGCCAGCAGCCAATCCAGGGTTTTCGGCACTGAAGCTTTCTTT CASSQSRVFGTEAFF
. TRBJ1-6 TRBV4-1 . TGCGCCAGCAGCCAAGGCGGTGTCCCGAATTCACCCCTCCACTTT CASSQGGVPNSPLHF
TRBD2 TRBJ2-5 TRBV15 . TGTGCCACCAGCATCTCGGGGGGACGGGAGACCCAGTACTTC CATSISGGRETQYF
. TRBJ2-1 TRBV19 . TGTGCCAGTAGTATAGGCCTGGGAGACGATTTTCCGTACAATGAGCAGTTCTTC CASSIGLGDDFPYNEQFF
. TRBJ1-1 TRBV5-1 . TGCGCCAGCAGCCCCCGGGGAGGCAGGGAGACTGAAGCTTTCTTT CASSPRGGRETEAFF
TRBD2 TRBJ2-2 TRBV10-2 . TGCCCCCGCAGTGGCCGGGGGGGGAGCACCGGGGAGCTGTTTTTT CPRSGRGGSTGELFF
TRBD1 TRBJ1-1 TRBV9 . TGTGCCAGCAGCCAGGGGGCCCGGACTGAAGCTTTCTTT CASSQGARTEAFF
. TRBJ1-5 TRBV28 . TGTGCCAGCAGTTTAGGCGGAATAGCTGGGGCCCTTCAGCCCCAGCATTTT CASSLGGIAGALQPQHF
. TRBJ1-1 TRBV5-8 . TGTGCCAGCAGCTGGGGGCTCACGGGAACTATGAACACTGAAGCTTTCTTT CASSWGLTGTMNTEAFF
. TRBJ1-5 TRBV7-2 . TGTGCCAGCAGCTTAGTACAGTCAGCCAATCAGCCCCAGCATTTT CASSLVQSANQPQHF
TRBD1 TRBJ1-1 TRBV5-4 . TGTGCCAGCAGCTTACGAGACAGGGGCGCGAACACTGAAGCTTTCTTT CASSLRDRGANTEAFF
. TRBJ1-2 TRBV5-6 . TGTGCCAGCAGCTTGGTAAGAACTTATGGCTACACCTTC CASSLVRTYGYTF
. TRBJ1-2 TRBV7-9 . TGTGCCAGCAGCTTATACCCAGGGTATGGCTACACCTTC CASSLYPGYGYTF
. TRBJ1-1 TRBV6-5 few TGTGCCAGCAGAGGCGAGACAAAACGGAACACTGAAGCTTTCTTT CASRGETKRNTEAFF
. TRBJ1-1 TRBV10-2 few TGCGCCACCACAGGAGGGAATGAAGCTTTCTTT CATTGGNEAFF
TRBD1 TRBJ2-3 TRBV10-3 . TGTGCCATCACTGTGTCGGACAGGAGCACAGATACGCAGTATTTT CAITVSDRSTDTQYF
TRBD2 TRBJ2-3 TRBV7-2 . TGTGCCAGCAGCTTAGCTTATGGGAGCGGGGGAACAAATTTT CASSLAYGSGGTNF
TRBD1 TRBJ1-2 TRBV4-2 . TGTGCCAGCAGCCAAGATAGGGGACAGGGACCCCTCTCGACCTTC CASSQDRGQGPLSTF
TRBD1 TRBJ1-2 TRBV7-9 . TGTGCCAGCAGCTTGGGGACAGGGAAGGCTGGCTACACCTTC CASSLGTGKAGYTF
TRBD1 TRBJ1-4 TRBV15 . TGTGCCACCAGCAGCGGACAGGGGGTCTCTAATGAAAAACTGTTTTTT CATSSGQGVSNEKLFF
. TRBJ1-1 TRBV5-1 many TGCGCCAGCAGCTTGGTCGGTCAGAACACTGAAGCTTTCTTT CASSLVGQNTEAFF
TRBD1 TRBJ2-5 TRBV5-1 . TGCGCCAGCAGCTCCGGACAGGGGATTATGGAGACCCAGTACTTC CASSSGQGIMETQYF
. TRBJ1-4 TRBV19 . TGTGCCAGTAGTATAGGAACGGGTGCGGCTAATGAAAAACTGTTTTTT CASSIGTGAANEKLFF
. TRBJ1-1 TRBV30 . TGTGCCTGGACAGGATGGAACACTGAAGCTTTCTTT CAWTGWNTEAFF
. TRBJ2-3 TRBV10-3 once TGTGCCATCATGGCGGCAGACACAGATACGCAGTATTTT CAIMAADTDTQYF
TRBD1 TRBJ1-2 TRBV4-2 . TGTGCCAGCAGCCAAGGGGGCGGACAGGGGGCATCTTCTAACTATGGCTACACCTTC CASSQGGGQGASSNYGYTF
. TRBJ2-7 TRBV5-1 . TGCGCCAGCAGCTTGGGCGGCACACCCGCCTACGAGCAGTACTTC CASSLGGTPAYEQYF
. TRBJ2-1 TRBV6-5 . TGTGCCAGCAGTTATGGGGGACTTTACCTCAATGAGCAGTTCTTC CASSYGGLYLNEQFF
TRBD1 TRBJ1-1 TRBV6-6 . TGTGCCAGCAGTTCGAAACAGGGGGTGAACACTGAAGCTTTCTTT CASSSKQGVNTEAFF
TRBD1 TRBJ1-4 TRBV28 . TGTGCCAGCGAAACTGCCGGGACAGGAGACACAACTAATGAAAAACTGTTTTTT CASETAGTGDTTNEKLFF
. TRBJ2-1 TRBV19 . TGTGCCAGTAGTCCCCGTGCAGTTCCTTCCCCAGGTGGTGAGCAGTTCTTC CASSPRAVPSPGGEQFF
TRBD2 TRBJ2-3 TRBV19 many TGTGCCAGTAGTAACCAAAAGGGACTAGCGGGGACAGATACGCAGTATTTT CASSNQKGLAGTDTQYF
TRBD1 TRBJ2-7 TRBV7-2 . TGTGCCAGCAGCCCCGGACAGGGGCTCTACGAGCAGTACTTC CASSPGQGLYEQYF
TRBD2 TRBJ2-3 TRBV6-4 . TGTGCCAGCAACCCCAGCGGGGGGGCCGGAGATACGCAGTATTTT CASNPSGGAGDTQYF
TRBD1 TRBJ2-7 TRBV27 . TGTGCCAGCAGTTACGGACAGGGGGCAGCGTACGAGCAGTACTTC CASSYGQGAAYEQYF
. TRBJ1-5 TRBV19 few TGTGCCAGTACTAAATATAGCAATCAGCCCCAGCATTTT CASTKYSNQPQHF
TRBD1 TRBJ2-3 TRBV7-6 . TGTGCCAGCAGCTTAGTCGTCAGGGGGCGATCGGATACGCAGTATTTT CASSLVVRGRSDTQYF
. TRBJ2-3 TRBV19 . TGTGCCAGTAGTATGGGGGGGGCGAGTGATACGCAGTATTTT CASSMGGASDTQYF
. TRBJ2-2 TRBV7-2 . TGTGCCAGCAGCTTAGCAGGGGCGAACACCGGGGAGCTGTTTTTT CASSLAGANTGELFF
. TRBJ2-7 TRBV27 few TGTGCCAGCAGTTCACCCAATCTATACGAGCAGTACTTC CASSSPNLYEQYF
. TRBJ2-1 TRBV4-1 . TGCGCCAGCAGCCAAGACGGAGGGGGGGCGTACAATGAGCAGTTCTTC CASSQDGGGAYNEQFF
. TRBJ2-2 TRBV5-1 . TGCGCCAGCAGCTTAGGGGGTACGGCGAGCACCGGGGAGCTGTTTTTT CASSLGGTASTGELFF
. TRBJ2-5 TRBV10-3 once TGTGCCATCAGTTTACAGGGTCGTGAGACCCAGTACTTC CAISLQGRETQYF
. TRBJ1-4 TRBV4-1 . TGCGCCAGCAGCCATCCCTCCGGGGTAGGGGAAAAACTGTTTTTT CASSHPSGVGEKLFF
TRBD1 TRBJ1-5 TRBV28 . TGTGCCAGCAGTTTACGCGGGACAGGGCCCAGGTTGAGCAATCAGCCCCAGCATTTT CASSLRGTGPRLSNQPQHF
. TRBJ2-3 TRBV18 . TGTGCCAGCTCACCATTGCAGGGGCGTGGAGATACGCAGTATTTT CASSPLQGRGDTQYF